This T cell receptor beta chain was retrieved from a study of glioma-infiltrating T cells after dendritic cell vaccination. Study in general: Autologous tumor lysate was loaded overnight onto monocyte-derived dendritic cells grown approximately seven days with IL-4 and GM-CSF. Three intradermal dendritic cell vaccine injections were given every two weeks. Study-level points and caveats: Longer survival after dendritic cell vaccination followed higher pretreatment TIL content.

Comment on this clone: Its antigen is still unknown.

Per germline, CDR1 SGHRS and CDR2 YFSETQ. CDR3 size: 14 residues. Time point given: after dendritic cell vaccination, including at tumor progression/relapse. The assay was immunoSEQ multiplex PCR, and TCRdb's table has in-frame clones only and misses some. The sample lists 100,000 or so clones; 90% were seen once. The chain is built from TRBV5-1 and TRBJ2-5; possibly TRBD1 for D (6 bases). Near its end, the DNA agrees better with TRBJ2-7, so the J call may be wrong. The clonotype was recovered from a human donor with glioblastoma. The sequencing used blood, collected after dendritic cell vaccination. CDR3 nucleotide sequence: TGCGCCAGCAGCTTGTCACAGGGTCTTAACGAGCAGTACTTC. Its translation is CASSLSQGLNEQYF.